These 14 T cell receptor beta chains came from one sample sequenced in a study of blood T cells in healthy people across ages. A sample-barcoded 5' primer and a J-beta primer mix were used in a second PCR of about 7 to 12 cycles. TCRdb independently ran MiXCR on the 5' RACE reads; one entry per CDR3 protein. The sample comprises about 1.5 million distinct CDR3 sequences, roughly 43% of which are singletons, and about 4% rests with the top ten. The sequencing sample was made of blood. The origin of the receptors is a woman between 18 and 29 years old in good health.

V is TRBV24-1 and J is TRBJ1-2, with 9 bases that match TRBD1. Germline loops: CDR1 KGHDR, CDR2 SFDVKD. The CDR3 runs 15 residues. With 4 bases clipped from V and 2 bases from J, the junction kept 4 bases outside the gene matches. This CDR3 reads CATSDTGTGNYGYTF. CDR3 DNA: TGTGCCACCAGTGACACCGGGACAGGGAACTATGGCTACACCTTC.

This clonotype has only a few counts. The chain couples TRBV20-1 to TRBJ2-3; D remains unclear. CDR3 length equals 12 residues. Germline-derived CDR1 and CDR2 are DFQATT and SNEGSKA (reference sequence). V lost 2 bases and J lost 3, with 6 bases in between. CDR3 loop: CSARKNTDTQYF. As DNA, the CDR3 is TGCAGTGCTAGAAAGAATACAGATACGCAGTATTTT.

In its sample, this clonotype was seen a few times. The chain links TRBV6-5 to TRBJ2-1; perhaps TRBD2 as D (5 bases). V was clipped by 8 bases and J by 7 bases, with 24 bases between them. This CDR3 has 16 amino acids. Germline CDR1 MNHEY, CDR2 SVGAGI. The CDR3 DNA reads as TGTGCCAGCGCAAGACGGGCCGGGGTAAACTGGAATGAGCAGTTCTTC. Translation: CASARRAGVNWNEQFF.

This clonotype has just a few counts. This chain connects TRBV28 to TRBJ2-7, with TRBD2 matching over 11 bases. There are 16 residues in the CDR3. J was trimmed by 0 bases and V by 2 bases; bases with no gene match: 3. Germline lookup yields CDR1 MDHEN and CDR2 SYDVKM. The DNA of the CDR3 is TGTGCCAGCAGTTTAAGCCTAGCGGGAGGCTCCTACGAGCAGTACTTC. Protein sequence: CASSLSLAGGSYEQYF.

This clonotype was detected a few times. The chain recombines TRBV4-3 with TRBJ2-3; 11 bases match TRBD1. The CDR3 sequence is 16 residues long. The junction had 5 bases not matched to a gene; V was cut back by 1 base and J by 5 bases. Germline CDR1 and CDR2: LGHNA and YSLEER. The CDR3 is CASSQGTGQGVDTQYF. Here the CDR3 DNA reads TGCGCCAGCAGCCAAGGAACGGGACAGGGGGTAGATACGCAGTATTTT.

This clonotype was detected a few times. The gene calls are TRBV6-5 and TRBJ1-6; possibly TRBD1 for D (6 bases). Trimming left V 8 bases short and J 2 bases short, with 7 bases between. There are 13 residues in the CDR3. CDR1 and CDR2 (germline): MNHEY, SVGAGI. CDR3 DNA sequence: TGTGCCAGCTGGACAGCCTATAATTCACCCCTCCACTTT. Its protein product is CASWTAYNSPLHF.

The V gene is TRBV7-2, the J gene TRBJ2-5; no clear D gene. Trimming pared 1 base from V and 13 bases from J, leaving 10 bases between. This CDR3 is built from 11 residues. Germline V gene data show CDR1 as SGHTA and CDR2 as FQGNSA. The chain's CDR3 is CASSLVYSWYF. The CDR3 DNA reads TGTGCCAGCAGCTTAGTATATTCGTGGTACTTC. Full variable domain (outside the CDR3, taken from reference TRBV7-2 and TRBJ2-5): GAGVSQSPSNKVTEKGKDVELRCDPISGHTALYWYRQSLGQGLEFLIYFQGNSAPDKSGLPSDRFSAERTGGSVSTLTIQRTQQEDSAVYLCASSLVYSWYFGPGTRLLVL.

This clonotype came up a few times. The V call is TRBV9, the J call TRBJ1-2, with D possibly being TRBD1 (5 bases). CDR1 is SGDLS and CDR2 is YYNGEE in the germline V gene. The CDR3 runs to 14 residues. Trimming pared 0 bases from V and 4 bases from J, leaving 10 bases between. The CDR3 DNA follows: TGTGCCAGCAGCGTAGGGAGGGGTCCCTATGGCTACACCTTC. Translating gives CASSVGRGPYGYTF.

The chain is built from TRBV6-1 and TRBJ1-5, with TRBD1 matching 10 bases. Germline assignment: CDR1 MNHNS and CDR2 SASEGT. After removal of 2 bases from V and 2 bases from J, the junction contained 3 bases not matched to a gene. CDR3 length: 16 residues. In DNA, the CDR3 is TGTGCCAGCAGTGAAAGGACAGGGGGTGGCAATCAGCCCCAGCATTTT. Its protein product is CASSERTGGGNQPQHF.

The chain is built from TRBV20-1 and TRBJ2-1, with TRBD1 matching 8 bases. Germline values: CDR1 DFQATT, CDR2 SNEGSKA (reference sequence). The CDR3 is 14 residues long. The J segment lost 9 bases and the V segment lost 1 base, leaving 8 bases of the junction unmatched. This CDR3 reads CSARGVQGAFEQFF. In DNA, the CDR3 is TGCAGTGCTAGAGGGGTCCAGGGGGCGTTTGAGCAGTTCTTC.

The rearrangement uses TRBV27 and TRBJ2-3, with no clear D. This CDR3 region has 13 residues. From germline, CDR1 is MNHEY and CDR2 SMNVEV (reference sequence). With 10 bases removed from V and 4 bases from J, the gap between germline ends came to 15 bases. The CDR3 is CATPVSVPDTQYF. DNA of the CDR3: TGTGCCACTCCGGTTTCAGTACCAGATACGCAGTATTTT.

This clonotype was detected a few times. This chain joins TRBV6-5 and TRBJ2-1; D might be TRBD2 (6 bases). The germline V gene has CDR1 MNHEY and CDR2 SVGAGI. CDR3 length: 13 residues. V was cut by 2 bases and J by 11 bases, with 13 bases left in between. In DNA form, the CDR3 reads TGTGCCAGCAGTTACACGGGACTGGAAAAGCAGTTCTTC. It is translated as CASSYTGLEKQFF.

The rearrangement joins TRBV10-3 to TRBJ1-5; 7 bases fit TRBD1. Germline trimming cut 7 bases from V and 3 bases from J; bases unmatched to any gene: 12. From germline, CDR1 is ENHRY and CDR2 SYGVKD. The CDR3 is made up of 16 amino acids. The CDR3 spells CAIIQGQKGNNQPQHF. Here the CDR3 DNA reads TGTGCCATCATTCAGGGACAGAAGGGCAACAATCAGCCCCAGCATTTT.

About this clonotype itself: A junction end diverges from the germline sequence, so it may reflect a read error. The V and J genes are TRBV28 and TRBJ2-3; the match to TRBD2 covers 7 bases. This CDR3 has 16 amino acids. Per germline, CDR1 MDHEN and CDR2 SYDVKM. The DNA of the CDR3 is TGCGCCAGCAGTGGGCCTGTGGCGGGAGGCACAGATACGCAGTATTTT. Translation gives CASSGPVAGGTDTQYF.